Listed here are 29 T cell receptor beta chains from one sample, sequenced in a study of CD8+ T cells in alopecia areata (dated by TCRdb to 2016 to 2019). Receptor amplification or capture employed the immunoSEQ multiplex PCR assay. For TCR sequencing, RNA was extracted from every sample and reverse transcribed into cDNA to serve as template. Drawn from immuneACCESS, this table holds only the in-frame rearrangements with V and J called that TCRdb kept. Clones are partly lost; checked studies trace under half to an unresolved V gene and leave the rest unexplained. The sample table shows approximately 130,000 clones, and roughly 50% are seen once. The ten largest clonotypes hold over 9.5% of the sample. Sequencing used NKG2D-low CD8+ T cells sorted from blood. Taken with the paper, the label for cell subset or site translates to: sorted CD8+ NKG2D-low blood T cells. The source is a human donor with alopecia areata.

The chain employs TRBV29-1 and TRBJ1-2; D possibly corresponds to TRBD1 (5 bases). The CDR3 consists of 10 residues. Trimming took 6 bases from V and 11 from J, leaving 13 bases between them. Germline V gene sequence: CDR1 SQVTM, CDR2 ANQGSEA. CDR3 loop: CSVDDRGYTF. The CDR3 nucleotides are TGCAGCGTAGATGACCGGGGGTACACCTTC.

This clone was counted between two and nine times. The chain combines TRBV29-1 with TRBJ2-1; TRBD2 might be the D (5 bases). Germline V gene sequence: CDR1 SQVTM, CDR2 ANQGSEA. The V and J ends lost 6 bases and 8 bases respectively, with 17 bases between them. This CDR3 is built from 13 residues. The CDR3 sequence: CSVSLAGGDEQFF. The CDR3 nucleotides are TGCAGCGTATCTCTTGCCGGAGGCGATGAGCAGTTCTTC.

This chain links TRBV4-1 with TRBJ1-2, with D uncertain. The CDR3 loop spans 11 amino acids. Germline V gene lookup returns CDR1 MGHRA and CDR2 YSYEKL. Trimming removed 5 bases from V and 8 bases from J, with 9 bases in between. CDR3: CASSNGGGYTF. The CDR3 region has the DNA TGCGCCAGCAGCAACGGAGGCGGCTACACCTTC.

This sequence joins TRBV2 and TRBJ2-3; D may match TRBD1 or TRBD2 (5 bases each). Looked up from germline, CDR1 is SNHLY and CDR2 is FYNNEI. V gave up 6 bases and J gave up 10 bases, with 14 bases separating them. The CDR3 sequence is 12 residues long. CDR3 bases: TGTGCCAGCAGGGGGGAACTCCCGGCGCAGTATTTT. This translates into CASRGELPAQYF.

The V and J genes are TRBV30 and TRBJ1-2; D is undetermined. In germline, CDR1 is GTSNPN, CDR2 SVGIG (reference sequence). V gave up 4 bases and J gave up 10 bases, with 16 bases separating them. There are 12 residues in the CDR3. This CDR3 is CAWNSDPLYYTF. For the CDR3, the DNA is TGTGCCTGGAATTCAGACCCACTATACTACACCTTC.

The CDR3 DNA follows: TGTGCCAGCAATAACCGAGGGCAGTTCTTC. It yields the protein CASNNRGQFF. The V call is TRBV2, the J call TRBJ2-1; the D is unclear. The V and J ends lost 7 bases and 12 bases respectively, with 10 bases between them. Germline CDR1 SNHLY, CDR2 FYNNEI. This CDR3 is 10 amino acids long. The variable domain in full, with the rest retrieved from reference TRBV2 and TRBJ2-1, is EPEVTQTPSHQVTQMGQEVILRCVPISNHLYFYWYRQILGQKVEFLVSFYNNEISEKSEIFDDQFSVERPDGSNFTLKIRSTKLEDSAMYFCASNNRGQFFGPGTRLTVL.

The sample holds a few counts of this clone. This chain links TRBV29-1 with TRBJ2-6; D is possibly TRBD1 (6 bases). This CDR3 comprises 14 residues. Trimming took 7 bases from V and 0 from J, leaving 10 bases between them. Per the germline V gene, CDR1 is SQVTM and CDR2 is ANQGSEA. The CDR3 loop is CSAAGDSGANVLTF. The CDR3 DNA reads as TGCAGCGCAGCAGGGGACTCTGGGGCCAACGTCCTGACTTTC. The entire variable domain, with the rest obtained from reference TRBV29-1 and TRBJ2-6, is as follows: SAVISQKPSRDICQRGTSLTIQCQVDSQVTMMFWYRQQPGQSLTLIATANQGSEATYESGFVIDKFPISRPNLTFSTLTVSNMSPEDSSIYLCSAAGDSGANVLTFGAGSRLTVL.

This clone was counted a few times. CDR3 nucleotide sequence: TGTGCCAGCAGAAGACAGGGGAATTACGAGCAGTACTTC. It codes for CASRRQGNYEQYF. The chain recombines TRBV28 with TRBJ2-7; TRBD1 matches at 8 bases. Trimming cost V 6 bases and J 4 bases; bases outside gene matches: 5. The germline V gene has CDR1 MDHEN and CDR2 SYDVKM. The CDR3 sequence is 13 residues long. Full variable domain (rest looked up from reference TRBV28 and TRBJ2-7): DVKVTQSSRYLVKRTGEKVFLECVQDMDHENMFWYRQDPGLGLRLIYFSYDVKMKEKGDIPEGYSVSREKKERFSLILESASTNQTSMYLCASRRQGNYEQYFGPGTRLTVT.

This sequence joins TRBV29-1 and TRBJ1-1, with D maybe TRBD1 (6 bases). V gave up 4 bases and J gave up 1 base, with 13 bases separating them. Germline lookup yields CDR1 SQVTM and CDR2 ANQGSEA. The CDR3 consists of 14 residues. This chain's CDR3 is CSVAGGQGNTEAFF. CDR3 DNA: TGCAGCGTTGCCGGGGGGCAGGGGAACACTGAAGCTTTCTTT.

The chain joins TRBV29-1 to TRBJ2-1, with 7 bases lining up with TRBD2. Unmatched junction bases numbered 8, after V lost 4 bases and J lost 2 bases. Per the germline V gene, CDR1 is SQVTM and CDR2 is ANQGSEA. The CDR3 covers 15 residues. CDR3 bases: TGCAGCGTTGTGGGGCGGGAGAAAGCCTACAATGAGCAGTTCTTC. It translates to CSVVGREKAYNEQFF.

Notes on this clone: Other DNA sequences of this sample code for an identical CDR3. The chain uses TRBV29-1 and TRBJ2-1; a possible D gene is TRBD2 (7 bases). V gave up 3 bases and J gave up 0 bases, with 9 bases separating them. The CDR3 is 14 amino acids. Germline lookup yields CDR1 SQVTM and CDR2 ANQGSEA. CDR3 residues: CSVEAGASYNEQFF. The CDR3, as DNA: TGCAGCGTTGAGGCGGGGGCCTCCTACAATGAGCAGTTCTTC.

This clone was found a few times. The CDR3 nucleotides read TGCAGCGCATACCTGGCGAACACCGGGGAGCTGTTTTTT. Translating gives CSAYLANTGELFF. The chain has TRBV29-1 and TRBJ2-2; D gene ambiguous. This CDR3 region has 13 residues. CDR1 and CDR2 (germline): SQVTM, ANQGSEA. V was pared by 7 bases and J by 0 bases, with 9 bases between.

The CDR3 DNA sequence: TGCAGCGCGGCCGGGACAGGGGGCCTCTGGGAGCAGTACTTC. Protein product: CSAAGTGGLWEQYF. The chain has TRBV29-1 and TRBJ2-7; 12 bases align to TRBD1. The V and J ends lost 7 bases and 7 bases, in that order; junction bases with no gene match: 11. Per germline, CDR1 SQVTM and CDR2 ANQGSEA. The CDR3 length is 14 residues.

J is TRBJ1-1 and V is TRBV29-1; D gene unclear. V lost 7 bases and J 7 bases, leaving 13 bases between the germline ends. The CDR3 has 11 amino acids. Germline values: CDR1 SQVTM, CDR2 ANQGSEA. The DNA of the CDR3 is TGCAGCGGCGAACGGGAATATGAAGCTTTCTTT. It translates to CSGEREYEAFF.

CDR3 in DNA: TGCAGCGTAGCGACCGACTACGAGCAGTACTTC. Its translation is CSVATDYEQYF. This chain links TRBV29-1 with TRBJ2-7; D uncertain. In germline, CDR1 is SQVTM, CDR2 ANQGSEA. This CDR3 is 11 amino acids long. Deletions cut 6 bases from V and 3 bases from J, with 9 bases between.

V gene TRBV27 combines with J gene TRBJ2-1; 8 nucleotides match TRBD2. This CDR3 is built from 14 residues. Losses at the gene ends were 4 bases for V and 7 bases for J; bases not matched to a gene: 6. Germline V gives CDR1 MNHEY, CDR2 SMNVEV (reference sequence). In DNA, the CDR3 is TGTGCCAGCAGTTGGAGCGGGGGCGGGAATGAGCAGTTCTTC. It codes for CASSWSGGGNEQFF.

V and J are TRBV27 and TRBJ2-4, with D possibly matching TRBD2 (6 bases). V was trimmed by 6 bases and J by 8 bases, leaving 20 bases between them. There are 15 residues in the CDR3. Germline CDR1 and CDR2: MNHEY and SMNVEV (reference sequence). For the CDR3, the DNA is TGTGCCAGCAGAAGCTCCCGGGCCCGGAGGGACATTCAGTACTTC. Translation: CASRSSRARRDIQYF.

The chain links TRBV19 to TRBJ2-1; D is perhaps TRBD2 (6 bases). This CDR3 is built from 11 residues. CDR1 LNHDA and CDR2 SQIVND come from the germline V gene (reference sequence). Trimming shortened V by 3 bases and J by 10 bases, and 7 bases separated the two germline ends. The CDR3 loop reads CASSIGGEQFF. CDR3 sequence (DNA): TGTGCCAGTAGTATTGGGGGGGAGCAGTTCTTC.

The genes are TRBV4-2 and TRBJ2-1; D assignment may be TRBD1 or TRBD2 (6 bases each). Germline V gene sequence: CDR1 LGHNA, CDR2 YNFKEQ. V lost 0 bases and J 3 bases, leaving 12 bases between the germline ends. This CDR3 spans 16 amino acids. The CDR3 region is CASSQEGEGGYNEQFF. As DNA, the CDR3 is TGTGCCAGCAGCCAAGAAGGCGAGGGGGGCTACAATGAGCAGTTCTTC.

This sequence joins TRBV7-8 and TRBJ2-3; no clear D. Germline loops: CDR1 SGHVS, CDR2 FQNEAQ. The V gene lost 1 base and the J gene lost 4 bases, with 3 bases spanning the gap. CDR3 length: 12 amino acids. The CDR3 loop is CASSLGADTQYF. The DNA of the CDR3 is TGTGCCAGCAGCTTAGGCGCAGATACGCAGTATTTT.

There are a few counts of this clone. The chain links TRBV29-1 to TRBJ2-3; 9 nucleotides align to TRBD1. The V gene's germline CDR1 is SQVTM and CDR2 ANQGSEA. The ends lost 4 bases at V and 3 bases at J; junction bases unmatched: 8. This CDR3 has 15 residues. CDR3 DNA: TGCAGCGTTGCCGGTGGACAGGGGCTGACAGATACGCAGTATTTT. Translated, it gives CSVAGGQGLTDTQYF.

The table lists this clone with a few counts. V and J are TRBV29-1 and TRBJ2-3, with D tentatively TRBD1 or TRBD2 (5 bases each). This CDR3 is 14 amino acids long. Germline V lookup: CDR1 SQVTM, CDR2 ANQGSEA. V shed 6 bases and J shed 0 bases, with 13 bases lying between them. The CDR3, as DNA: TGCAGCGTCGCCGGTGGGGACAGCACAGATACGCAGTATTTT. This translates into CSVAGGDSTDTQYF.

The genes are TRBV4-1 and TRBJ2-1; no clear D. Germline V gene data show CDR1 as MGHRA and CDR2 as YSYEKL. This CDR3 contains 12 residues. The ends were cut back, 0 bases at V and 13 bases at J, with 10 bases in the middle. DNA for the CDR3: TGCGCCAGCAGCCAAGATGGGTCGGTACAGTTCTTC. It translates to CASSQDGSVQFF.

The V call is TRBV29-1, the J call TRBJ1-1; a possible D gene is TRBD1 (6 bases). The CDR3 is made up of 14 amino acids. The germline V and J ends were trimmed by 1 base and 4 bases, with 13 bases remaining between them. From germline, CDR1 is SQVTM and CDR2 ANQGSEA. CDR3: CSVEGTARGTEAFF. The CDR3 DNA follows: TGCAGCGTTGAAGGGACAGCGCGGGGCACTGAAGCTTTCTTT.

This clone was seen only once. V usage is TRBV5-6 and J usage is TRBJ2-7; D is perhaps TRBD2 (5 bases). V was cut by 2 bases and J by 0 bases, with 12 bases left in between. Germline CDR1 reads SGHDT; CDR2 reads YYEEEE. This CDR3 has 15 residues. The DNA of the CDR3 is TGTGCCAGCAGCTTCAACACGGGAAGCTCCTACGAGCAGTACTTC. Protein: CASSFNTGSSYEQYF. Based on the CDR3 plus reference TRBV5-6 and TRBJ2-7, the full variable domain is DAGVTQSPTHLIKTRGQQVTLRCSPKSGHDTVSWYQQALGQGPQFIFQYYEEEERQRGNFPDRFSGHQFPNYSSELNVNALLLGDSALYLCASSFNTGSSYEQYFGPGTRLTVT.

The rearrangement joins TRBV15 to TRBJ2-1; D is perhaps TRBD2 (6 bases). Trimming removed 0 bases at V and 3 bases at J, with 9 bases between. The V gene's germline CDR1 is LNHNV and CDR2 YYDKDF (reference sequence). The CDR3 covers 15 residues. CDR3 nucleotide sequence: TGTGCCACCAGCAGAGAAACGGGGGACTACAATGAGCAGTTCTTC. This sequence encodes CATSRETGDYNEQFF.

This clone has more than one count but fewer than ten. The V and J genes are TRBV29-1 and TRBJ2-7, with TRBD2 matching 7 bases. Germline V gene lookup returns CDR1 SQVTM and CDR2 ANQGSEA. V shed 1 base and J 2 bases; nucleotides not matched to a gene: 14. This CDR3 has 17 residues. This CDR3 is CSVEAGRETAQAYEQYF. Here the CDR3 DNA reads TGCAGCGTTGAAGCCGGGCGGGAGACCGCCCAAGCCTACGAGCAGTACTTC.

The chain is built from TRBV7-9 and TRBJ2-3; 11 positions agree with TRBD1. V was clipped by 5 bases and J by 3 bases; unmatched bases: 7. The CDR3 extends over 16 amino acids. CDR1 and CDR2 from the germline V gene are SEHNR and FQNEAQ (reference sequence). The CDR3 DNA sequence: TGTGCCAGCAGCCCCAGGACAGGGGGCTCGACAGATACGCAGTATTTT. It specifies CASSPRTGGSTDTQYF.

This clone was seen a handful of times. CDR3: CAWSVGTGDEQYF. The CDR3 nucleotides read TGTGCCTGGAGCGTGGGCACCGGGGACGAGCAGTACTTC. J is TRBJ2-7 and V is TRBV30, with D maybe TRBD2 (5 bases). Trimming removed 3 bases at V and 5 bases at J, with 14 bases between. Germline loops: CDR1 GTSNPN, CDR2 SVGIG (reference sequence). The CDR3 extends over 13 amino acids.